Detailed here is one TCR beta chain. Its cognate antigen has yet to be identified. Base qualities are not provided; no much larger clone lies one nucleotide away. V drops 1 base and J drops 5 bases, leaving 13 bases in between. The CDR3 starts with the cysteine, ends with the phenylalanine, and has 15 residues. Only the CDR3 DNA is retained, 45 bases long and in frame from the first base. CDR1 and CDR2 are drawn from the germline V gene (reference sequence): SEHNR, FQNEAQ. These data originate in a study of cytotoxic CD8 clonotypes in ibrutinib-treated CLL (dated by TCRdb to the early 2020s). With regard to the full study: In this cohort, over 14 patients were treatment-naive and under 13 were relapsed/refractory, while 17 to 18 had unmutated IGHV. Partial responses were observed in 24 patients and complete responses in 2; after a median follow-up of about 69 months, remission was maintained in approximately 14 patients and progression was observed in approximately twelve. Response samples were taken after a median of approximately 13 months on treatment, ranging from about 6 to 40 months. Cryopreserved peripheral blood mononuclear cells were collected before treatment, at response, and at either disease progression or sustained remission. Of the roughly 81 people in the trial, roughly 27 had longitudinal samples available. Every remission and progressive disease sample was obtained while ibrutinib was still being received by the patients. Samples averaged 255,043 productive templates and some 91,000 productive rearrangements. Overall results and qualifications from the work: Baseline clonality exceeded that of age-matched healthy donors and correlated strongly with circulating CD8+ T-cell counts. An increase in clonality was observed at ibrutinib response, with clonality remaining stable during sustained remission and falling back toward baseline at progression. Sampling times were not matched between sustained-remission and progressing patients, and lymph node repertoires were not studied. Public clonotypes were found to be uncommon and were observed to contract or remain stable during treatment; the increase in clonality was shown to reflect expansion of private clonotypes at ibrutinib response.

This specimen's time point label, interpreted: 12 months on ibrutinib. For TCR beta library preparation, approximately 1.8 micrograms of genomic DNA was extracted from cryopreserved PBMCs. Longitudinal blood samples from CLL patients on ibrutinib monotherapy were analyzed using high-throughput TCR beta sequencing. The patients took part in an open-label, single-center phase 2 trial of ibrutinib monotherapy. The goal of deep resolution MiSeq sequencing was a depth between 1 in 1 million and 1 in 200,000 T cells, and coverage averaged 10x per clonotype. The immunoSEQ hsTCRB Kit was used to generate TCR beta libraries. The study's own analysis went as follows. The data were analyzed with ImmunoSEQ Analyzer and ImmunoSEQ Data Assistant, and V, D and J gene assignments followed IMGT definitions. Clonality was computed as one minus normalized Shannon entropy of productive rearrangement frequencies, ranging from 0 to 1. Public clonotype analysis was restricted to overrepresented clonotypes comprising at least 0.05% of each patient's repertoire. Some 12 age-matched healthy donor repertoires from immuneACCESS served as clonality controls. TCRdb holds this immuneACCESS table with in-frame rearrangements only. Some clones are missing; in checked studies, unresolved V genes explain under half, and the rest has no known cause. The DNA was the basis for D and trimming; V, J and clone size are from that table. The sample includes some 200,000 clones, with just under 80% observed a single time. In total, the top ten clones hold about 10% of the sample.

The TCR originated in a human donor with chronic lymphocytic leukemia. Recombination joined TRBV7-9 with TRBJ2-3, with the D gene uncertain. The material sequenced was PBMCs, taken after 12 months of ibrutinib treatment. This receptor has the CDR3 CASSLVWGSGDTQYF. The DNA sequence is TGTGCCAGCAGCTTAGTGTGGGGTTCGGGAGATACGCAGTATTTT.